The clone carrying this TCR beta chain was seen just once. No antigen is known for it. CDR3 and TCR beta VDJ profiling relied on a genomic DNA template. TCRdb ran MiXCR on the reads and lists one entry per CDR3 protein. The profile shows roughly 220,000 distinct CDR3 sequences, about 62% of them singletons. Patients selected for sequencing had displayed CD8+CD57+ cell expansion by flow cytometry. With no exception, the patients had severe acquired aplastic anemia. The blood sampling took place in patients who had so far received no therapy. The sample is drawn from a study of CD8+CD57+ T cells in acquired aplastic anemia. At the level of the study: Sorted cells (CD4+ and CD8+) yielded DNA amounts that averaged about 3.1 ug.

General observations from the study: About 29 sequences, all CD8+ CDR3, were shared between patients and controls.

Germline assignment: CDR1 DFQATT and CDR2 SNEGSKA (reference sequence). V was pared by 6 bases and J by 4 bases, with 7 bases of the junction left unmatched. This CDR3 is built from 15 residues. J is TRBJ1-6 and V is TRBV20-1, with 9 bases lining up with TRBD1. Material: sorted CD4+, CD8+, or CD8+CD57+ T cells (not recorded which) from PBMCs. This TCR came from a human donor with aplastic anemia. CDR3 region: CSADPGQGYNSPLHF. In nucleotides, the CDR3 is TGCAGTGCCGATCCGGGACAGGGATATAATTCACCCCTCCACTTT.